A selection of T cell receptor beta chains follows, all from one sample in a study of T cells in narcolepsy. Sequencing was performed with immunoSEQ multiplex PCR; in TCRdb, only in-frame clones are kept and a portion is missing. The table includes around 35,000 clones, 75% to 90% detected once. The sample comprised CD45RA- memory CD4+ T cells from PBMCs. The receptors come from a human donor with narcolepsy. The CDR3 runs from the conserved cysteine through the conserved F or W. The D gene is left open where the match is weak. Where a row states a size, it is once, few, many or the class of an expanded clone; other rows omit it.

clone size	J gene	D gene	V gene	CDR3 protein	CDR3 DNA
few	TRBJ2-2	TRBD1	TRBV9	CASSGKRQGAGELFF	TGTGCCAGCAGCGGAAAGAGGCAGGGGGCCGGGGAGCTGTTTTTT
-	TRBJ1-5	-	TRBV6-1	CASRTQGGGNQPQHF	TGTGCCAGCAGAACACAGGGAGGGGGCAATCAGCCCCAGCATTTT
-	TRBJ1-5	-	TRBV15	CATSPFTQGGNQPQHF	TGTGCCACCAGCCCATTTACACAGGGCGGCAATCAGCCCCAGCATTTT
-	TRBJ1-2	TRBD1	TRBV19	CASSMSDRVSGGTPYGYTF	TGTGCCAGTAGTATGTCGGACAGGGTATCTGGAGGCACTCCTTATGGCTACACCTTC
-	TRBJ1-2	-	TRBV4-3	CASSLGIGGSNYGYTF	TGCGCCAGCAGCCTCGGTATCGGGGGTTCTAACTATGGCTACACCTTC
once	TRBJ1-2	TRBD1	TRBV28	CASSWAGGYGYTF	TGTGCCAGCAGTTGGGCAGGGGGCTATGGCTACACCTTC
-	TRBJ2-7	-	TRBV7-2	CASSLSGTSPYEQYF	TGTGCCAGCAGCCTCTCCGGGACATCCCCCTACGAGCAGTACTTC
-	TRBJ1-2	TRBD1	TRBV6-1	CASSPADRAFDGYTF	TGTGCCAGCAGTCCAGCGGACAGGGCCTTCGATGGCTACACCTTC
-	TRBJ2-2	TRBD1	TRBV29-1	CSGGTGTGELFF	TGCAGCGGTGGGACAGGGACCGGGGAGCTGTTTTTT
-	TRBJ2-7	TRBD2	TRBV5-4	CASSRGTSGNREQYF	TGTGCCAGCAGCCGGGGGACTAGCGGGAACCGGGAGCAGTACTTC
once	TRBJ2-5	-	TRBV5-4	CASSTDSRIETQYF	TGTGCCAGCAGCACGGACAGCCGAATAGAGACCCAGTACTTC
once	TRBJ1-4	-	TRBV7-9	CASSLDRYNEKLFF	TGTGCCAGCAGCTTAGACAGATATAATGAAAAACTGTTTTTT
-	TRBJ2-3	-	TRBV5-1	CASSQAMTDTQYF	TGCGCCAGCAGCCAGGCTATGACAGATACGCAGTATTTT
-	TRBJ2-1	TRBD2	TRBV6-1	CASSEASGGGSNEQFF	TGTGCCAGCAGTGAAGCGTCCGGCGGGGGGAGCAATGAGCAGTTCTTC
-	TRBJ1-1	-	TRBV10-3	CAIGRQGGGGRNTEAFF	TGTGCCATCGGCCGACAAGGTGGCGGGGGCCGGAACACTGAAGCTTTCTTT